A single T cell receptor beta chain is shown here with its context. The CDR3 consists of 15 residues. Losses at the gene ends were 5 bases for V and 3 bases for J; bases not matched to a gene: 10. Germline assignment: CDR1 SGHTS and CDR2 YDEGEE. Method: immunoSEQ multiplex PCR; TCRdb's copy keeps in-frame clones and lacks some. Here the sample spans tens of thousands of clones, about 80% being singletons. This specimen comes from a study of blood T cell repertoires in COVID-19. Background on the study: T cells, B-cell-depleted T cells, or PBMCs supplied cDNA or gDNA.

This receptor was identified in a woman in her 70s with acute or convalescent COVID-19. The sequencing input was peripheral blood. This rearrangement joins TRBV5-8 to TRBJ2-5, with 7 bases aligning to TRBD2. The CDR3 region has the DNA TGTGCCAGCAGGGATTTGACGGGAGGCAAAGAGACCCAGTACTTC. Translated, it gives CASRDLTGGKETQYF.